The clone carrying this T cell receptor beta chain was seen repeatedly, ten times or more. Its antigen is undetermined. The CDR3 is 15 amino acids. The ends lost 4 bases at V and 5 bases at J; junction bases unmatched: 7. Germline V gives CDR1 MNHEY, CDR2 SVGEGT. RNA transcripts provided the template for amplifying TCR beta CDR3 regions. First-round RT-PCR with HTBI primers preceded a second-round multiplex PCR. TCRdb processed the multiplex PCR reads anew with MiXCR; each CDR3 protein has one entry. The sample contains 620,000 or so distinct CDR3 sequences, 22% of which appear only once. These data are taken from a study of Graves' ophthalmopathy and Graves' hyperthyroidism. Overall study results and limits: Ophthalmopathy progression cases were predicted by the model with 70.59% sensitivity and around 72% specificity.

Hyperthyroidism patients, all newly diagnosed, had under 2 months' duration and ages of 18 to 65. The chain recombines TRBV6-2 or TRBV6-3 with TRBJ1-5, with 8 bases matching TRBD1. This sequence originates from a woman between 18 and 30 years old with stable Graves' hyperthyroidism. Some clones in this sample may be carry-over from other donors' samples. Sequenced material: peripheral blood. The CDR3 bases are TGTGCCAGCAGTTCAGCAGGGGGCCAGGATCAGCCCCAGCATTTT. Translating it yields CASSSAGGQDQPQHF.